This T cell receptor beta chain was recovered during a study of T cells after yellow fever vaccination. TCRdb itself ran the 5' RACE reads through MiXCR, one entry per CDR3 protein. The top ten hold 40% of the sample, which has 100,000 to 150,000 distinct CDR3 sequences, about 8.4% seen once. About this clonotype: Its antigen remains unknown.

Study results and caveats: Primary-vaccination clones mostly resurfaced post-booster (nearly 97% CD4, approximately 89% CD8). It was the secondary response that reached its peak faster, day 5 versus 15, but it was weaker.

CDR3 size: 15 residues. Germline CDR1 LGHDT, CDR2 YNNKEL (reference sequence). V gave up 4 bases and J gave up 2 bases, with 11 bases separating them. J is TRBJ2-2 and V is TRBV3-1, with D perhaps TRBD1 (5 bases). The receptor was derived from a man aged 18-30 years who received the YFV17D yellow fever vaccine. The specimen comprised CD8+ T cells sorted from PBMCs, sampled on the day of the yellow fever booster vaccination. The CDR3 is CASSREDSNTGELFF. The CDR3 DNA reads TGTGCCAGCAGCCGAGAAGACAGTAACACCGGGGAGCTGTTTTTT.